This record looks at one T cell receptor (beta chain) sequence and its context. Its target is unknown. Other DNA sequences in the same sample also yield this CDR3. Time point here: new active TB diagnosis, blood taken before or within 7 days of starting treatment. Each donor contributed 95,000 or so T cells on average, unsorted. The data were obtained in a study of T cells in tuberculosis. Regarding the study as a whole: Active tuberculosis TCR-alpha repertoires lay closer to GMM-specific TCRs than IGRA-negative controls, suggesting clonal expansion. Using the GMM-specific repertoire gave about 90% accuracy versus roughly 70% with motifs. Active tuberculosis patients had shorter CDR3-alpha; the beta difference was nonsignificant.

The protocol was immunoSEQ multiplex PCR, while the TCRdb copy is restricted to in-frame clones and leaves out a portion. Here the sample spans around 30,000 clones, roughly 93% being singletons. The length of the CDR3 is 14 residues. Trimming at V came to 3 bases and at J to 2 bases, leaving 3 bases not matched to a gene. Germline V gene sequence: CDR1 KGHSH, CDR2 LQKENI. This rearrangement joins TRBV18 to TRBJ2-7; 8 bases align to TRBD1. This specimen was PBMCs, taken at tuberculosis diagnosis. This sequence was found in an adult with tuberculosis. CDR3 protein: CASSPTTGAYEQYF. DNA of the CDR3: TGTGCCAGCTCACCGACGACAGGGGCCTACGAGCAGTACTTC.